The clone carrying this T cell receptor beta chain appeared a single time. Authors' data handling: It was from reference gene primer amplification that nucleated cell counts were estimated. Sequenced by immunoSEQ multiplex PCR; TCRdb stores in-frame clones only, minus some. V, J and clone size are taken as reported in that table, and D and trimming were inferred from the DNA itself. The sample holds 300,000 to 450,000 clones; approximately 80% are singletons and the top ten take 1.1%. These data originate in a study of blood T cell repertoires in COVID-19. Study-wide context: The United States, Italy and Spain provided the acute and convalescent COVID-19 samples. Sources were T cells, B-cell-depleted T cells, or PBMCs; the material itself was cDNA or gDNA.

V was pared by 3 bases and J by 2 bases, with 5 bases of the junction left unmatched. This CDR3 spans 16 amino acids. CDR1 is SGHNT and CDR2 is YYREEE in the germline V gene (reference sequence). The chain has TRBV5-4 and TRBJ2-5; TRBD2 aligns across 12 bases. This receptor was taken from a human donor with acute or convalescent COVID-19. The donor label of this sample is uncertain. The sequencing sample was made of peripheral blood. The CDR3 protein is CASSSGLAGRQETQYF. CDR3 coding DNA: TGTGCCAGCAGCTCAGGACTAGCGGGACGTCAAGAGACCCAGTACTTC.